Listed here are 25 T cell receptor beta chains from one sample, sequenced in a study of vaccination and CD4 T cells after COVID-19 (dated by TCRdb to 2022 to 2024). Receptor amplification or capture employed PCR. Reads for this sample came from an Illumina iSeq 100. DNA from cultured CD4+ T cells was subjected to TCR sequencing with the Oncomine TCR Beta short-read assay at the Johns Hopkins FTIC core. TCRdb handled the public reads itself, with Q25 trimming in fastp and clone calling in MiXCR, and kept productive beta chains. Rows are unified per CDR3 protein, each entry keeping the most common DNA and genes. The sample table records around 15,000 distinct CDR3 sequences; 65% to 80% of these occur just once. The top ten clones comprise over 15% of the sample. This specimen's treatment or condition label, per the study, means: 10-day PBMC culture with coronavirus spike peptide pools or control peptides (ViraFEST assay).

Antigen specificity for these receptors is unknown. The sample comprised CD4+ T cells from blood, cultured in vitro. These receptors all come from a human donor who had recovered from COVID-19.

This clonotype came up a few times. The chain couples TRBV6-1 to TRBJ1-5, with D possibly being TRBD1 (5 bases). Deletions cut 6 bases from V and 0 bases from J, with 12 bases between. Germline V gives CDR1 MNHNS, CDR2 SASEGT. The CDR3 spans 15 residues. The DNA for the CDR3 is TGTGCCAGCAGGGGGCGGACGGCTAGCAATCAGCCCCAGCATTTT. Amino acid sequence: CASRGRTASNQPQHF.

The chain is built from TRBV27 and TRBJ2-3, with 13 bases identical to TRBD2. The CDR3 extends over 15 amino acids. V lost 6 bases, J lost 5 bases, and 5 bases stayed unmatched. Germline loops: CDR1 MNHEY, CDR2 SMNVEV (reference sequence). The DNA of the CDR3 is TGTGCCAGCAGGATACTAGCGGGAGGGCAAGATACGCAGTATTTT. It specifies CASRILAGGQDTQYF.

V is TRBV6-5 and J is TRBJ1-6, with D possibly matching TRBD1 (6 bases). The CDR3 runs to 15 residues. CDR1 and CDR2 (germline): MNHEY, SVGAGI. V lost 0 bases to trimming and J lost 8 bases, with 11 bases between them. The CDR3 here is CASSYSGQWDSPLHF. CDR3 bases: TGTGCCAGCAGTTACTCGGGACAATGGGATTCACCCCTCCACTTT.

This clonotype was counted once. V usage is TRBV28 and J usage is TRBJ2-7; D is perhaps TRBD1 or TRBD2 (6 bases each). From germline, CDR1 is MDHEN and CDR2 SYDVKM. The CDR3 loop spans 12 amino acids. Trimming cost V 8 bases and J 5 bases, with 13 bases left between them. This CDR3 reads CASRSGAHEQYF. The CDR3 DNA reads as TGTGCCAGCCGCTCGGGGGCCCACGAGCAGTACTTC.

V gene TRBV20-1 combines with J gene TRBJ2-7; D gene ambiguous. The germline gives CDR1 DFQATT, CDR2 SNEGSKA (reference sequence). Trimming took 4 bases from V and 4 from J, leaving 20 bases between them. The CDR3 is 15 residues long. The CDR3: CSANRPTLGGYEQYF. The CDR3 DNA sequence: TGCAGTGCTAATCGGCCGACGCTGGGCGGATACGAGCAGTACTTC.

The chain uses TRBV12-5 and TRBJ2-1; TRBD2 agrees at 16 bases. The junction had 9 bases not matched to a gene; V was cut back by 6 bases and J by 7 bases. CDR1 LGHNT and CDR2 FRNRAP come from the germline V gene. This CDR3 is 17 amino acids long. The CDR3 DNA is TGTGCTAGTGGGTCCTCCGGGACTAGCGGGAGGGTAAATGAGCAGTTCTTC. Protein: CASGSSGTSGRVNEQFF.

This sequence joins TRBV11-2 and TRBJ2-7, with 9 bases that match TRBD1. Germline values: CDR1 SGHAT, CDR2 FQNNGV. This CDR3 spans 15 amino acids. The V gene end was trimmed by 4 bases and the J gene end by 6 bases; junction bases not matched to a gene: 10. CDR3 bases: TGTGCCAGCAGCTCCGTGGGACAGGGAGGAGTCGAGCAGTACTTC. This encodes CASSSVGQGGVEQYF.

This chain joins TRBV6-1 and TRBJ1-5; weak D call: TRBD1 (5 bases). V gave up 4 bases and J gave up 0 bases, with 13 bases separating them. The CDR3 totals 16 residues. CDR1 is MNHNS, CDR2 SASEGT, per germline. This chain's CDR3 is CASSAGRRYSNQPQHF. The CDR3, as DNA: TGTGCCAGCAGTGCGGGACGTCGTTATAGCAATCAGCCCCAGCATTTT.

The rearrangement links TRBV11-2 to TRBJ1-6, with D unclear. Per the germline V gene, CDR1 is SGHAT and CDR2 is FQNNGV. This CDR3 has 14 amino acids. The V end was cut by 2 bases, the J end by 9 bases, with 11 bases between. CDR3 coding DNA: TGTGCCAGCAGCTTAACAGAGGCAATTTCACCCCTCCACTTT. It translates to CASSLTEAISPLHF.

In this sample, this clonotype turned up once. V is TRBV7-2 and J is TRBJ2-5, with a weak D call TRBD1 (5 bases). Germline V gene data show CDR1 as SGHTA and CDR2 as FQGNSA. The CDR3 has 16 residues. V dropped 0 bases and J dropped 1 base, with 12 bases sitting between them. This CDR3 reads CASSLALLDSQETQYF. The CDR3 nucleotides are TGTGCCAGCAGCTTAGCGCTGTTAGACAGCCAAGAGACCCAGTACTTC.

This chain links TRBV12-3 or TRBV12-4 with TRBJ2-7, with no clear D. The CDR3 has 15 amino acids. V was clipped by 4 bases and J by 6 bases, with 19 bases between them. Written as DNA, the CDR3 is TGTGCCAGCAGTTCCTACTCTGGGTGGTCAGGCGAGCAGTACTTC. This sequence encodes CASSSYSGWSGEQYF.

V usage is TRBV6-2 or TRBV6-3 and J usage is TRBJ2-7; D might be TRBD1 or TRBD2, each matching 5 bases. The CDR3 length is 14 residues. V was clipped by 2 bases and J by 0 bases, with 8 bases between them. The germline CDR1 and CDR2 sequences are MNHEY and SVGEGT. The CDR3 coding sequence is TGTGCCAGCAGTTACCGGGGACCCTCCTACGAGCAGTACTTC. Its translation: CASSYRGPSYEQYF.

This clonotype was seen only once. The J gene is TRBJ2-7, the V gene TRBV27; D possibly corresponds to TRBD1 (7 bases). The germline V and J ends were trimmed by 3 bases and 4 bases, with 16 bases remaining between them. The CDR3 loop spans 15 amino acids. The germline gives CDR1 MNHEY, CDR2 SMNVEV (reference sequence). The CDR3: CASSFGRGALYEQYF. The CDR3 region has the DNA TGTGCCAGCAGTTTCGGCAGGGGGGCGTTGTACGAGCAGTACTTC.

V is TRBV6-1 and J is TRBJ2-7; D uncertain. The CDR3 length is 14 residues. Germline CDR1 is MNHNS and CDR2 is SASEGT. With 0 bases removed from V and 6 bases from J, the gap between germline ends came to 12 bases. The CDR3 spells CASSEAMGYGEQYF. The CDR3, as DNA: TGTGCCAGCAGTGAAGCGATGGGGTATGGCGAGCAGTACTTC.

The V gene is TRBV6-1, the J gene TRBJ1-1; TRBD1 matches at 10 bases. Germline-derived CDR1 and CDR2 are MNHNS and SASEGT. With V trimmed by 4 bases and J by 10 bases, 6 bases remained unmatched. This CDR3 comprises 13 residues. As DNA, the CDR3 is TGTGCCAGCAGTGTGACAGGGGGCGCGGGAGCTTTCTTT. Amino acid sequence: CASSVTGGAGAFF.

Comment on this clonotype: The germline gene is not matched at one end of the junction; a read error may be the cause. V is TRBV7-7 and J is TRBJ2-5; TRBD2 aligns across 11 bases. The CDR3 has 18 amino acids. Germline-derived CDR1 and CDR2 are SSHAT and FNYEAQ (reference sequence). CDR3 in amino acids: CASSPGVAGGPRRETQYF. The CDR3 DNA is TGTGCTAGCAGCCCCGGGGTAGCGGGAGGGCCTCGGCGAGAGACCCAGTACTTC.

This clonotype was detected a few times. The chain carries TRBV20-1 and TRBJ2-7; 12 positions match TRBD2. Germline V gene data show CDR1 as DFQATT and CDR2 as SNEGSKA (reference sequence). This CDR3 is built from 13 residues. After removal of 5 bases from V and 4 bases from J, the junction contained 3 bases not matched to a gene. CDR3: CSAPTSGSYEQYF. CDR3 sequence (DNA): TGCAGTGCTCCGACTAGCGGGAGTTACGAGCAGTACTTC.

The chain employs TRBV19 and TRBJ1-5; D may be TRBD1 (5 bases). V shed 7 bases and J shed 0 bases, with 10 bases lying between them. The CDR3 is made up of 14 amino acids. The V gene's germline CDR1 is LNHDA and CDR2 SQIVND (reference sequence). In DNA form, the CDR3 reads TGTGCCAGTACCGACAGATATAGCAATCAGCCCCAGCATTTT. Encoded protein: CASTDRYSNQPQHF.

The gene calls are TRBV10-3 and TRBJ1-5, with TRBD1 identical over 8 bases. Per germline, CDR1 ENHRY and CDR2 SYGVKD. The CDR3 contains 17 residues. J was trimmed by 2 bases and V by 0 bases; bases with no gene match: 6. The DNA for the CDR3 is TGTGCCATCAGTGAGTCCTACAGGGGGGGAGGCAATCAGCCCCAGCATTTT. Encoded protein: CAISESYRGGGNQPQHF.

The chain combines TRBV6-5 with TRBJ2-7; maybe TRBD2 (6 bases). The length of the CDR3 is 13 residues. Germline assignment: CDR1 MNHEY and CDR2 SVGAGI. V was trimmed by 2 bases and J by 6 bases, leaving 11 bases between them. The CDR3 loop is CASSYRRESEQYF. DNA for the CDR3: TGTGCCAGCAGTTACCGCCGGGAGAGCGAGCAGTACTTC.

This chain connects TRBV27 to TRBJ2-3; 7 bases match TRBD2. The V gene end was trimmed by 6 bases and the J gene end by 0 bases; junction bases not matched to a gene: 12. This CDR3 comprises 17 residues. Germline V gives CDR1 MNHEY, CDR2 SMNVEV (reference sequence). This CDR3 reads CASREAHGGGSTDTQYF. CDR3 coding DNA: TGTGCCAGCAGAGAGGCCCATGGGGGGGGAAGCACAGATACGCAGTATTTT.

CDR3 amino acids: CASSPRTSGNPAGTGELFF. Here the CDR3 DNA reads TGCGCCAGCAGCCCACGGACTAGCGGAAACCCGGCGGGCACCGGGGAGCTGTTTTTT. The rearrangement uses TRBV5-1 and TRBJ2-2, with 10 bases fitting TRBD2. Germline V CDR1 and CDR2: SGHRS, YFSETQ. CDR3 length: 19 residues. Losses at the gene ends were 4 bases for V and 4 bases for J; bases not matched to a gene: 16.

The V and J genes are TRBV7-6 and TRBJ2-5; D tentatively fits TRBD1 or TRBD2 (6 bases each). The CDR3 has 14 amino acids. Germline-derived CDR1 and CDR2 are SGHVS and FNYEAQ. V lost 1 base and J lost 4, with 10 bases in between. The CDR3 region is CASSLDGGGETQYF. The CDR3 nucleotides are TGTGCCAGCAGCTTAGATGGAGGGGGAGAGACCCAGTACTTC.

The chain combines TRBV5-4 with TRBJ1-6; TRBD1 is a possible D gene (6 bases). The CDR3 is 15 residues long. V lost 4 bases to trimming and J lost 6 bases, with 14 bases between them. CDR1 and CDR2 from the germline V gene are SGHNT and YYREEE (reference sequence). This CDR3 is CASSREQGINSPLHF. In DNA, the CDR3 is TGTGCCAGCAGCAGAGAACAGGGTATTAATTCACCCCTCCACTTT.

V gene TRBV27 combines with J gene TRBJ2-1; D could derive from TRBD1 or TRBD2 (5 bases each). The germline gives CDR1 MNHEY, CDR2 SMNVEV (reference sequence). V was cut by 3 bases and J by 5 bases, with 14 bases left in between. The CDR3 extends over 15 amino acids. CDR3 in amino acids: CASSFWGSGNNEQFF. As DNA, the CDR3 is TGTGCCAGCAGTTTTTGGGGGAGCGGAAACAATGAGCAGTTCTTC.